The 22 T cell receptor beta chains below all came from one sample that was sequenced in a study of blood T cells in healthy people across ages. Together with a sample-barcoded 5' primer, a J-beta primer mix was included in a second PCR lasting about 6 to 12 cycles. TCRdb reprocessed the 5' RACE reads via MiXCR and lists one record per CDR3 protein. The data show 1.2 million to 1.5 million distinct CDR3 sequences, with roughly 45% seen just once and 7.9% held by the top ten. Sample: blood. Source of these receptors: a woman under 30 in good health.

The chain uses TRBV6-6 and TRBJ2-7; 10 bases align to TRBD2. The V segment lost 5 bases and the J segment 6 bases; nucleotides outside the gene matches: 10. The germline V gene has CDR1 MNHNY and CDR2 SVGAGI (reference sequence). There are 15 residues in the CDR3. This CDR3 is CASSRLAGVVGEQYF. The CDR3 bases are TGTGCCAGCAGTCGTCTAGCGGGAGTTGTCGGCGAGCAGTACTTC.

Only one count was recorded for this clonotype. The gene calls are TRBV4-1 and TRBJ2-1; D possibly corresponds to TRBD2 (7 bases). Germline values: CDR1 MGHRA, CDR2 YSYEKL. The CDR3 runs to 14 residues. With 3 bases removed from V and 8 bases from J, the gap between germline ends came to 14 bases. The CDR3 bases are TGCGCCAGCAGCCATGGCGGAGGGGGGGATGAGCAGTTCTTC. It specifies CASSHGGGGDEQFF.

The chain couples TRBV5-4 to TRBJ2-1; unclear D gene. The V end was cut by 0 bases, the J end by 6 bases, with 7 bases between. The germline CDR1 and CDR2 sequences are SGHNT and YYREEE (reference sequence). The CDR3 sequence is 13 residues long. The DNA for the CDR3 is TGTGCCAGCAGCTTGGATCAGGCCAATGAGCAGTTCTTC. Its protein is CASSLDQANEQFF.

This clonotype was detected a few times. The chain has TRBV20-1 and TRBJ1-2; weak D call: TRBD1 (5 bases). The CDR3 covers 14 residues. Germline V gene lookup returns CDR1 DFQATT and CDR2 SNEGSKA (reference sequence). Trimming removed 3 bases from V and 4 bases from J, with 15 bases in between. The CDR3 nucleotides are TGCAGTGCTAGCGGGGCCGGCGGATCCTATGGCTACACCTTC. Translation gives CSASGAGGSYGYTF.

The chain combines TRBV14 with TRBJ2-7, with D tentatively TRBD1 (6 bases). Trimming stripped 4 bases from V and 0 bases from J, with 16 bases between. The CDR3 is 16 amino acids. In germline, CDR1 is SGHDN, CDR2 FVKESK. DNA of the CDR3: TGTGCCAGCAGCCCAAGACAGGTCCTTAGCTCCTACGAGCAGTACTTC. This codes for CASSPRQVLSSYEQYF.

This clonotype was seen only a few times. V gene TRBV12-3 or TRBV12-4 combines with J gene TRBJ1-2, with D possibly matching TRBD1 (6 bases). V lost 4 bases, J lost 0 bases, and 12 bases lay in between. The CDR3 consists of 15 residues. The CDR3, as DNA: TGTGCCAGCAGTTCACCGGGACATACTAACTATGGCTACACCTTC. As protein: CASSSPGHTNYGYTF.

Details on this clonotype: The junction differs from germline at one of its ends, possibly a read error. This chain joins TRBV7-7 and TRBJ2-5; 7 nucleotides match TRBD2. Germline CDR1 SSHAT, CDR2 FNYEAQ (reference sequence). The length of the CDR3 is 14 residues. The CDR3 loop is CASSQAGTQETQYF. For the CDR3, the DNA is TGTGCTAGCAGCCAAGCGGGGACGCAAGAGACCCAGTACTTC.

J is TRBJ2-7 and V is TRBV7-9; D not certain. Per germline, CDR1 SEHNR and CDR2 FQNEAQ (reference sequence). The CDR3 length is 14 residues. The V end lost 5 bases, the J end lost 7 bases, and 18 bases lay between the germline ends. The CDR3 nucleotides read TGTGCCAGCAGCCCCAGCTTCTCCTACAATGAGCAGTACTTC. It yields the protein CASSPSFSYNEQYF. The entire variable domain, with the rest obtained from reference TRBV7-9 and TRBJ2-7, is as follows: DTGVSQNPRHKITKRGQNVTFRCDPISEHNRLYWYRQTLGQGPEFLTYFQNEAQLEKSRLLSDRFSAERPKGSFSTLEIQRTEQGDSAMYLCASSPSFSYNEQYFGPGTRLTVT.

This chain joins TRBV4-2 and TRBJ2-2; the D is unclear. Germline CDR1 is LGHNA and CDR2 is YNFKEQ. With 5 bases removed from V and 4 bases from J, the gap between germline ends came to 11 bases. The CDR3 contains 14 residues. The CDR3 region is CASSSRASTGELFF. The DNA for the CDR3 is TGTGCCAGCAGCTCCCGAGCGAGCACCGGGGAGCTGTTTTTT.

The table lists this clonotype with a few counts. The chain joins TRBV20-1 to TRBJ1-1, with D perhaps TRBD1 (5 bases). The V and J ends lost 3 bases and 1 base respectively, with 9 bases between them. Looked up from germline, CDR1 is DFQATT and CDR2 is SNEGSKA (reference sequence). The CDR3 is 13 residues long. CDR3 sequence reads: CSARGQENTEAFF. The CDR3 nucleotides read TGCAGTGCTAGGGGGCAGGAGAACACTGAAGCTTTCTTT.

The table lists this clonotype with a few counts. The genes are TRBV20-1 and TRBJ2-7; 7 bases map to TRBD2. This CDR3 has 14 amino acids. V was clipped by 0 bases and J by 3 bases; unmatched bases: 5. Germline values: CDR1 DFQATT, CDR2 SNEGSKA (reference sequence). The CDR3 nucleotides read TGCAGTGCTAGAGATACCGGGACTAACTACGAGCAGTACTTC. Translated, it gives CSARDTGTNYEQYF.

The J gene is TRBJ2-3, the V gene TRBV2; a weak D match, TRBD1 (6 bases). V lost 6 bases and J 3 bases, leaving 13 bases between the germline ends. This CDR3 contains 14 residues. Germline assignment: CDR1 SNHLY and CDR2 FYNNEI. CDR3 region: CASRQGSVTDTQYF. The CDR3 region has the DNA TGTGCCAGCAGACAGGGAAGTGTGACAGATACGCAGTATTTT.

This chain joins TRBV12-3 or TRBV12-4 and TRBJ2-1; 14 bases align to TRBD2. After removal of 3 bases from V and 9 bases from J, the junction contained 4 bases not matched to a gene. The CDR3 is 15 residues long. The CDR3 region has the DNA TGTGCCAGCAGTTTCGGACTAGCGGGGGGACTTGAGCAGTTCTTC. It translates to CASSFGLAGGLEQFF.

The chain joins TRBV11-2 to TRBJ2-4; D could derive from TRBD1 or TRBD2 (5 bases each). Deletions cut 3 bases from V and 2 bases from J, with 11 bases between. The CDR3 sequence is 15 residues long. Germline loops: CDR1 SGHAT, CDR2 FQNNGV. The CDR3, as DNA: TGTGCCAGCAGCTTTCAGGGAGTAACCAAAAACATTCAGTACTTC. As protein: CASSFQGVTKNIQYF.

CDR3 in amino acids: CASSPAGGTTDTQYF. DNA for the CDR3: TGTGCCAGCTCACCGGCGGGGGGAACGACAGATACGCAGTATTTT. The chain joins TRBV18 to TRBJ2-3; TRBD2 matches 8 bases. Germline V CDR1 and CDR2: KGHSH, LQKENI. With 3 bases clipped from V and 3 bases from J, the junction kept 5 bases outside the gene matches. The CDR3 has 15 amino acids.

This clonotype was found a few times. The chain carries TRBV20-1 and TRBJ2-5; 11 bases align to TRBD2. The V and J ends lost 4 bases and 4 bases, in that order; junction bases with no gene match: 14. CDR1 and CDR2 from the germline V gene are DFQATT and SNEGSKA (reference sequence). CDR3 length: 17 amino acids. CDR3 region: CSATPTSGNSPGETQYF. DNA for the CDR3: TGCAGTGCTACCCCGACTAGCGGGAATAGCCCAGGAGAGACCCAGTACTTC.

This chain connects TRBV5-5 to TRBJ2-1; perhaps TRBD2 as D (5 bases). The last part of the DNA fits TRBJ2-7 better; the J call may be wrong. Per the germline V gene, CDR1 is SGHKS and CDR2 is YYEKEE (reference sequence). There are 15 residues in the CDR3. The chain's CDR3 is CASSWTGGDYNEQYF. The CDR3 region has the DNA TGTGCCAGCAGCTGGACCGGAGGCGACTACAATGAGCAGTACTTC.

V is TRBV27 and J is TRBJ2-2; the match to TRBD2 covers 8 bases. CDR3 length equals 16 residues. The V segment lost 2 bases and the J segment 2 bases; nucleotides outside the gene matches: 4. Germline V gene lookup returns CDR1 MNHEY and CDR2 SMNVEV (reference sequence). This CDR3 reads CASSLTSGANTGELFF. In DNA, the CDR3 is TGTGCCAGCAGTTTAACTAGCGGAGCTAACACCGGGGAGCTGTTTTTT.

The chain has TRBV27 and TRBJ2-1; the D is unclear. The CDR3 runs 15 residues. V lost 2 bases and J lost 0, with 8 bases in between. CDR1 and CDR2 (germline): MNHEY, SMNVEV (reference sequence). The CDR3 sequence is CASSLDDGSYNEQFF. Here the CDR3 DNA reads TGTGCCAGCAGTTTAGATGACGGCTCCTACAATGAGCAGTTCTTC.

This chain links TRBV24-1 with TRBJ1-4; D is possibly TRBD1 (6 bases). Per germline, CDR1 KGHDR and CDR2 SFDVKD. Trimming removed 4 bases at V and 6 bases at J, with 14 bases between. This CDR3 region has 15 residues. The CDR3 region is CATSDVRGPDEKLFF. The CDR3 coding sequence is TGTGCCACCAGTGACGTCAGGGGCCCTGATGAAAAACTGTTTTTT.

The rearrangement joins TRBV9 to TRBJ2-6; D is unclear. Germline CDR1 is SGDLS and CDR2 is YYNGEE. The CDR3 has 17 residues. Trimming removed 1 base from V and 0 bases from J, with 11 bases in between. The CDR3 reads CASSVRTDFSGANVLTF. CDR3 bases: TGTGCCAGCAGCGTAAGAACGGATTTCTCTGGGGCCAACGTCCTGACTTTC.

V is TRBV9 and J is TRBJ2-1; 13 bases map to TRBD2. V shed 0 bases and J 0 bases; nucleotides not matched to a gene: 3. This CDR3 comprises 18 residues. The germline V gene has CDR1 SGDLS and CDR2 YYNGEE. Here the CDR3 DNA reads TGTGCCAGCAGCGTAGAACTAGCGGGGGGGAGCTCCTACAATGAGCAGTTCTTC. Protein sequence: CASSVELAGGSSYNEQFF. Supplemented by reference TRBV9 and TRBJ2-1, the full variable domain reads DSGVTQTPKHLITATGQRVTLRCSPRSGDLSVYWYQQSLDQGLQFLIQYYNGEERAKGNILERFSAQQFPDLHSELNLSSLELGDSALYFCASSVELAGGSSYNEQFFGPGTRLTVL.